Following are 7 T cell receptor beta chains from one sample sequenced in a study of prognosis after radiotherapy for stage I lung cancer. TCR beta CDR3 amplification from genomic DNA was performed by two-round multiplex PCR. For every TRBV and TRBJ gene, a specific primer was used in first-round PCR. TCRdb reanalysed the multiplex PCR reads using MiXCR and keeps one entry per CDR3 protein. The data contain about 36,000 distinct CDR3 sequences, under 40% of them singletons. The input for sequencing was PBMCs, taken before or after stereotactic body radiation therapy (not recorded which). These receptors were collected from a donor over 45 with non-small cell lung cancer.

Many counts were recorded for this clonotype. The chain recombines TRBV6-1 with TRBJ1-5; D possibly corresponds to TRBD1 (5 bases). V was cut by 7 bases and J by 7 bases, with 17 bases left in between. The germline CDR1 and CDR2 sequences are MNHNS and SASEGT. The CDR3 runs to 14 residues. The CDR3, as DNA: TGTGCCAGCACCCCTGTGCAGGGCGAGCAGCCCCAGCATTTT. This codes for CASTPVQGEQPQHF.

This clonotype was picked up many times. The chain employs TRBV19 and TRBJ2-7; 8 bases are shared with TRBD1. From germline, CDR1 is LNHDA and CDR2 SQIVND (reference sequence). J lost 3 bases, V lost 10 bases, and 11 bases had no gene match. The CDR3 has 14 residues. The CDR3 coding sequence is TGTGCCATTCTATTCTCCGGACAGGGCTACGAGCAGTACTTC. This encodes CAILFSGQGYEQYF.

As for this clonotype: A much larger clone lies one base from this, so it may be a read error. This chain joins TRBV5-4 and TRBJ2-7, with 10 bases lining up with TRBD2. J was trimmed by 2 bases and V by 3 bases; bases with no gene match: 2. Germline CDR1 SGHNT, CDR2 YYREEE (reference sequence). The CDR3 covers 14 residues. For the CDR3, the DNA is TGTGCCAGCAGCTGGAGCGGGAGGGCCTACGAGCAGTACTTC. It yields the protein CASSWSGRAYEQYF.

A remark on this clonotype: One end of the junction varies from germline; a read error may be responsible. As DNA, the CDR3 is TGTGCCAGCAGTTACTCGGGAGGTGTGCCCTACGAGCACTACTTC. Encoded protein: CASSYSGGVPYEHYF. The chain employs TRBV6-2 or TRBV6-3 and TRBJ2-7; TRBD2 is a possible D gene (6 bases). Germline V CDR1 and CDR2: MNHEY, SVGEGT. The CDR3 contains 15 residues.

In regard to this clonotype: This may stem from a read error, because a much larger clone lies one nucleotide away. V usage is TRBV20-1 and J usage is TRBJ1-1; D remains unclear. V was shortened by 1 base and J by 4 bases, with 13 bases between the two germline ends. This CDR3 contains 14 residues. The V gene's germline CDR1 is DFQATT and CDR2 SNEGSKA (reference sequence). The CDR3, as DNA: TGCAGTGCTAGAGTTCTTAGGGAGGGCACTGAAGCTTTCTTT. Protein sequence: CSARVLREGTEAFF.

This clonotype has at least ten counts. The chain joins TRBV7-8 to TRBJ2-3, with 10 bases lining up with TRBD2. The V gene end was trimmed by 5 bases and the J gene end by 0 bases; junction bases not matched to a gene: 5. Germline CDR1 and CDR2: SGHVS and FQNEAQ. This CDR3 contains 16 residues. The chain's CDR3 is CASSTGLAASTDTQYF. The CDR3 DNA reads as TGTGCCAGCAGCACTGGACTAGCGGCTAGCACAGATACGCAGTATTTT. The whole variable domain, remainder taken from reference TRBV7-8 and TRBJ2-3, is GAGVSQSPRYKVAKRGQDVALRCDPISGHVSLFWYQQALGQGPEFLTYFQNEAQLDKSGLPSDRFFAERPEGSVSTLKIQRTQQEDSAVYLCASSTGLAASTDTQYFGPGTRLTVL.

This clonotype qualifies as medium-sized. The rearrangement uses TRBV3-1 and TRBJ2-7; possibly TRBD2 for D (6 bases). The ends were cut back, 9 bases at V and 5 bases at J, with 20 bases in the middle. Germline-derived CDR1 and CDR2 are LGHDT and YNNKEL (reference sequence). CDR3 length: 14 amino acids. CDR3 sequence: CARGGAGRAHEQYF. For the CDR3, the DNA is TGTGCCAGGGGGGGAGCGGGCCGAGCCCACGAGCAGTACTTC.